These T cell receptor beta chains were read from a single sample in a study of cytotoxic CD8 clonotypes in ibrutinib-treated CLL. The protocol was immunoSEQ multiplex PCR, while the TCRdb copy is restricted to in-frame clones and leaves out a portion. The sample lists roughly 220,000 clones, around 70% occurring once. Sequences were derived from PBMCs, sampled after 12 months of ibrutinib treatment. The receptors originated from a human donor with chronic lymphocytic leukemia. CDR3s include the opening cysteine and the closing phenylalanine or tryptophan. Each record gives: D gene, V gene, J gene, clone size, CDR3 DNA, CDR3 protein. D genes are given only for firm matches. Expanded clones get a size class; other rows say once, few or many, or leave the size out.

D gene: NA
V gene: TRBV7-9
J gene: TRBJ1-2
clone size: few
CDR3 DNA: TGTGCCAGCAGCTTAGTAGGGGGGGCCTCTGGCTACACCTTC
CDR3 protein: CASSLVGGASGYTF

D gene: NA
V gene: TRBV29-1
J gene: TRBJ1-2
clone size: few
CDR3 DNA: TGCAGCGTAGGACAACGTATGAGTGGCTACACCTTC
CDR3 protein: CSVGQRMSGYTF

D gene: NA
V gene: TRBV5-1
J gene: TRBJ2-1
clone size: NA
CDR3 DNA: TGCGCCAGCAGCCAAGGCCAAGCCGCGGCCTACAATGAGCAGTTCTTC
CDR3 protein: CASSQGQAAAYNEQFF

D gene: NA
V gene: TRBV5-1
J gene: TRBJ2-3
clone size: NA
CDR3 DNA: TGCGCCAGCAGCTTGGCCCTCTGGGCCTCCACAGATACGCAGTATTTT
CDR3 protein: CASSLALWASTDTQYF

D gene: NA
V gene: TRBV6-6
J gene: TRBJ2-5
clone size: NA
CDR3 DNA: TGTGCCAGCAGAACCCGTGAAGAGACCCAGTACTTC
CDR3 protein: CASRTREETQYF

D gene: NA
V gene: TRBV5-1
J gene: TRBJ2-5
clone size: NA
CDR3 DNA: TGCGCCAGCAGCTTGGAAAGGAACCAAGAGACCCAGTACTTC
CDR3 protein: CASSLERNQETQYF

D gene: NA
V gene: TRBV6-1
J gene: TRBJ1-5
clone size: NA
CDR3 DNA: TGTGCCAGCAGTGACACCACGGGCAATCAGCCCCAGCATTTT
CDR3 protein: CASSDTTGNQPQHF

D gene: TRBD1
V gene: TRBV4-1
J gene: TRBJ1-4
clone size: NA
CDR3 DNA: TGCGCCAGCAGCCAAGATCCAGGGACAGCGGATGAAAAACTGTTTTTT
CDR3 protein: CASSQDPGTADEKLFF

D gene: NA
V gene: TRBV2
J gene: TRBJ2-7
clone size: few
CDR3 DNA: TGTGCCAGCAGCGAAACCGGGACTCCCGGCGAGCAGTACTTC
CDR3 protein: CASSETGTPGEQYF

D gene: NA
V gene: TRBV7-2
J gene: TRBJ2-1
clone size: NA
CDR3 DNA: TGTGCCAGCAGCCAACAGACCGGTCCCTACAATGAGCAGTTCTTC
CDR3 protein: CASSQQTGPYNEQFF

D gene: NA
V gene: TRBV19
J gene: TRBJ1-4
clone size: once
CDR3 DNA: TGTGCCACGGGAACAGTACTCTGGGCTAATGAAAAACTGTTTTTT
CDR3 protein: CATGTVLWANEKLFF

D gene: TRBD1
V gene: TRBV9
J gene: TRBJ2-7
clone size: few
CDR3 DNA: TGTGCCAGCAGCGTAGGGACAGGATTTACCTACGAGCAGTACTTC
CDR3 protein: CASSVGTGFTYEQYF

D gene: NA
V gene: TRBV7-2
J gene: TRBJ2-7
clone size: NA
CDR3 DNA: TGTGCCAGCAGCTTTTGGGCGGTAAGCTCCTACGAGCAGTACTTC
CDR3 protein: CASSFWAVSSYEQYF

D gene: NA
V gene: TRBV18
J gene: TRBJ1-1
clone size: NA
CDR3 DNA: TGTGCCAGCTCACCATCCGGGAACACTGAAGCTTTCTTT
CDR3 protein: CASSPSGNTEAFF

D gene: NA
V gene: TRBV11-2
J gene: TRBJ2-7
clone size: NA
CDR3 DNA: TGTGCCAGCAGCTTAGTTGGGGGGTACGAGCAGTACTTC
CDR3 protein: CASSLVGGYEQYF

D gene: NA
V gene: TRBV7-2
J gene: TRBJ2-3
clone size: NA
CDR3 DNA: TGTGCCAGCAGGCGAGGGCGGAATACGCAGTATTTT
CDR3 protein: CASRRGRNTQYF

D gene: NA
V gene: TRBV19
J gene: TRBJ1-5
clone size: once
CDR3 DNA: TGTGCCAGTAGTATGTGGGGGACCCTTAGCAATCAGCCCCAGCATTTT
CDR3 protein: CASSMWGTLSNQPQHF

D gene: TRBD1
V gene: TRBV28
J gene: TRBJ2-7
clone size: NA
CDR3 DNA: TGTGCCAGCAGCCCAGGACAGGGGCGGGGCGAGCAGTACTTC
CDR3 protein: CASSPGQGRGEQYF

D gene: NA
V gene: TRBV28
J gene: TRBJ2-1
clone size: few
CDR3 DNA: TGTGCCAGCAGTCTGGACTGGCCCAGTGAGCAGTTCTTC
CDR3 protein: CASSLDWPSEQFF

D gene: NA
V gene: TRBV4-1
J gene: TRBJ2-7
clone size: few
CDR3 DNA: TGCGCCAGCAGCCAAGATTTCCCCCGGGGTGGAGAGCAGTACTTC
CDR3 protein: CASSQDFPRGGEQYF

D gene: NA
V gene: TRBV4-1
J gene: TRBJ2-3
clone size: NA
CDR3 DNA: TGCGCCAGCAGCCAGAGCGCAGGGTCAGGCACAGATACGCAGTATTTT
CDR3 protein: CASSQSAGSGTDTQYF

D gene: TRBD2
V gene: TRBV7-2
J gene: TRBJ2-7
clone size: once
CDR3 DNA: TGTGCCAGCAGCTTAGTGGGAGGGGACCCTACCTACGAGCAGTACTTC
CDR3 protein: CASSLVGGDPTYEQYF

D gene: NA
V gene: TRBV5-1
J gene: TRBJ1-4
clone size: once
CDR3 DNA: TGCGCCAGCAGCTTGGAAGGGCTAGGGTCTAGGGGAAAACTGTTTTTT
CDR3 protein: CASSLEGLGSRGKLFF

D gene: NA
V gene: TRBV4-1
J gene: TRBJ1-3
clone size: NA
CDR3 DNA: TGCGCCAGCAGCCAAGATTACCGGGATTTCTCTGGAAACACCATATATTTT
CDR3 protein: CASSQDYRDFSGNTIYF